This TCR beta chain was found in a study of blood T cell repertoires in COVID-19. Study background: From T cells, B-cell-depleted T cells, or PBMCs came the material, which was cDNA or gDNA.

In the original workflow: Estimates of nucleated cell counts were drawn from the amplification of reference gene primers. Some clones are missing from TCRdb's copy, which holds only in-frame ones; the method was immunoSEQ multiplex PCR. V and J calls and clone size are as listed in that table; D and trimming were resolved from the DNA. Among 80,000 or so clones listed, roughly 85% were seen once. In Seattle, patients joined the study during active infection and were tracked longitudinally. CDR1 LNHDA and CDR2 SQIVND come from the germline V gene (reference sequence). The CDR3 loop spans 13 amino acids. V trimming: 5 bases; J trimming: 7 bases; junction bases outside the gene matches: 7.

Input material: peripheral blood. The chain is built from TRBV19 and TRBJ1-2, with 7 bases lining up with TRBD1. This clonotype was obtained from a man in his fifties with COVID-19, enrolled during active disease. The CDR3: CASSEQGRSGYTF. The CDR3 coding sequence is TGTGCCAGTAGTGAACAGGGGCGAAGTGGCTACACCTTC. Full variable domain (missing parts from reference TRBV19 and TRBJ1-2): DGGITQSPKYLFRKEGQNVTLSCEQNLNHDAMYWYRQDPGQGLRLIYYSQIVNDFQKGDIAEGYSVSREKKESFPLTVTSAQKNPTAFYLCASSEQGRSGYTFGSGTRLTVV.